The following is a TCR beta chain sequence with its context. The data are from a study of blood T cell repertoires in COVID-19. Study-wide background: Sites in the United States, Italy and Spain provided acute and convalescent COVID-19 samples. T cells, B-cell-depleted T cells, or PBMCs supplied cDNA or gDNA.

The V gene's germline CDR1 is MNHEY and CDR2 SVGEGT. CDR3 size: 15 residues. V lost 2 bases, J lost 4 bases, and 12 bases lay in between. In the authors' workflow: Amplification from reference gene primers served as the basis for estimated nucleated cell counts. Method: immunoSEQ multiplex PCR; TCRdb's copy keeps in-frame clones and lacks some. V and J calls plus clone size are reproduced from that table; the DNA served to infer D and trimming. The repertoire holds about 140,000 clones, about 85% seen once, with 2.6% in the top ten. The sequencing sample was made of peripheral blood. This chain connects TRBV6-2 or TRBV6-3 to TRBJ1-3, with D perhaps TRBD1 (6 bases). The TCR was taken from a human donor with acute or convalescent COVID-19. The donor label of this sample is uncertain. This CDR3 reads CASSYPTGSGNTIYF. The CDR3 DNA reads as TGTGCCAGCAGTTACCCAACAGGGTCCGGAAACACCATATATTTT.